The clone carrying this TCR beta chain was picked up many times. Its antigen is still unknown. Using RNA template, CDR3s of TCR alpha and beta were amplified with iRepertoire arm-PCR. Tissue mRNA or PBMC total RNA, roughly 95-400 ng, went into one-step reverse transcription and amplification. In TCRdb, the multiplex PCR reads were re-called with MiXCR into one record per CDR3 protein. The data contain more than 85,000 distinct CDR3 sequences, around a quarter of them seen just once; the ten biggest clones take up 35%. The germline V gene encodes CDR1 SGHRS and CDR2 YFSETQ. The V end lost 4 bases, the J end lost 4 bases, and 15 bases lay between the germline ends. CDR3 size: 14 residues. This entry comes from a study of glioma-infiltrating T cells. Study-wide findings and caveats: Tissue and blood shared very few CDR3 sequences. Non-neoplastic patients had below-expected tissue-blood divergence, while all gliomas exceeded expectation.

The sample was glioma tissue, nonneoplastic brain tissue, or PBMCs (not recorded which). This receptor was obtained from a human donor with low-grade glioma or glioblastoma, undergoing nonglioma brain surgery, or in good health (not recorded which). The V call is TRBV5-1, the J call TRBJ2-7, with D possibly matching TRBD1 (8 bases). This chain's CDR3 is CASSGGQGLYEQYF. CDR3 DNA: TGCGCCAGCAGCGGAGGACAGGGACTATACGAGCAGTACTTC.